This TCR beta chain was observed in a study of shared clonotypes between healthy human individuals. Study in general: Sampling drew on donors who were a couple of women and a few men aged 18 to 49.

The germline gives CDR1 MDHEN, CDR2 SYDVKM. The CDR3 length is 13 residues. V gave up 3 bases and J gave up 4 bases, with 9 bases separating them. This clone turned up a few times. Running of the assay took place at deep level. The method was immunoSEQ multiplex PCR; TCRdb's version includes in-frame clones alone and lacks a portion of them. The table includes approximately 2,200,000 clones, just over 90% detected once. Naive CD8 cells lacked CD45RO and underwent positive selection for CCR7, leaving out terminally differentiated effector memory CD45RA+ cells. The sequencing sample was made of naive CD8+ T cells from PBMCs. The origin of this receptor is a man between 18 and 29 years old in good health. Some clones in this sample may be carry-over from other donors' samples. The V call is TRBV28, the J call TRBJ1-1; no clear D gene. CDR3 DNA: TGTGCCAGCAGTTTGTTATCGACCACTGAAGCTTTCTTT. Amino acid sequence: CASSLLSTTEAFF.